The T cell receptor (beta chain) described here comes from a study of blood T cell repertoires in COVID-19. Under the authors' procedure: Scientists estimated how many nucleated cells there were by amplifying reference gene primers. TCRdb keeps only in-frame clones here, not all; method: immunoSEQ multiplex PCR. The D gene and trimming were derived from the DNA, and the V and J assignments and clone size from that table. In the table there are a few hundred thousand clones, 80% to 90% of which are singletons. The TCR sequence derives from a woman aged 25 to 39 who had recovered from COVID-19. The sequencing sample was made of PBMCs or T cells enriched from blood (not recorded which).

The CDR3 nucleotides read TGTGCCAGTAGTGCAGGGACCAGCCAGGGGAGTGAGCAGTTCTTC. It specifies CASSAGTSQGSEQFF. The chain links TRBV19 to TRBJ2-1, with D perhaps TRBD1 (6 bases). The CDR3 totals 15 residues. Germline lookup yields CDR1 LNHDA and CDR2 SQIVND (reference sequence). V gave up 5 bases and J gave up 9 bases, with 20 bases separating them.